The 21 T cell receptor beta chains in this list originate from one sample, sequenced in a study of T cells in localized non-small cell lung cancer. Repertoires were generated with immunoSEQ multiplex PCR, while TCRdb's copy carries only in-frame clones and drops some. The table has more than 30,000 clones, 88% seen once; the top ten hold around 4.2%. The source material was peripheral blood mononuclear cells, sampled before any cancer treatment. The receptors were gathered from a woman aged 35-75 years with stage III lung adenocarcinoma.

The rearrangement links TRBV29-1 to TRBJ2-2; 9 bases are a match to TRBD1. The CDR3 sequence is 14 residues long. V gave up 4 bases and J gave up 6 bases; unmatched junction bases: 6. CDR1 and CDR2 from the germline V gene are SQVTM and ANQGSEA. CDR3 amino acids: CSVGSGTGSGELFF. CDR3 bases: TGCAGCGTTGGAAGCGGGACAGGGTCCGGGGAGCTGTTTTTT.

The chain joins TRBV19 to TRBJ1-2; tentatively, D is TRBD1 (6 bases). Trimming shortened V by 4 bases and J by 4 bases, and 13 bases separated the two germline ends. Germline lookup yields CDR1 LNHDA and CDR2 SQIVND (reference sequence). The CDR3 sequence is 14 residues long. Here the CDR3 reads CASSTQGGAYGYTF. CDR3 in DNA: TGTGCCAGTAGTACACAGGGTGGCGCCTATGGCTACACCTTC.

This chain uses TRBV2 with TRBJ2-7, with 10 bases lining up with TRBD1. Germline CDR1 SNHLY, CDR2 FYNNEI. This CDR3 region has 13 residues. The V segment lost 8 bases and the J segment 5 bases; nucleotides outside the gene matches: 6. The DNA of the CDR3 is TGTGCCAGCCGGGACAGGGGAAACAACGAGCAGTACTTC. Encoded protein: CASRDRGNNEQYF. The variable domain in full, completed from reference TRBV2 and TRBJ2-7, reads EPEVTQTPSHQVTQMGQEVILRCVPISNHLYFYWYRQILGQKVEFLVSFYNNEISEKSEIFDDQFSVERPDGSNFTLKIRSTKLEDSAMYFCASRDRGNNEQYFGPGTRLTVT.

CDR3 DNA: TGTGCCAGCAGCCTACGGGGGAGGGACACTGAAGCTTTCTTT. This sequence encodes CASSLRGRDTEAFF. The chain uses TRBV7-2 and TRBJ1-1; maybe TRBD1 (5 bases). Germline V gene sequence: CDR1 SGHTA, CDR2 FQGNSA. This CDR3 contains 14 residues. V lost 5 bases and J 3 bases, leaving 13 bases between the germline ends.

The genes are TRBV6-4 and TRBJ1-1; D not certain. Trimming took off 0 bases at V and 1 base at J, with 3 bases between the two ends. Germline V gene lookup returns CDR1 MRHNA and CDR2 SNTAGT. CDR3 length: 13 amino acids. The CDR3 region has the DNA TGTGCCAGCAGTGACTCCGAGAACACTGAAGCTTTCTTT. This sequence encodes CASSDSENTEAFF.

The CDR3 loop is CASSLYAGQAAYGYTF. The CDR3 DNA reads TGTGCCAGCAGTTTATATGCGGGACAGGCTGCCTATGGCTACACCTTC. The J gene is TRBJ1-2, the V gene TRBV27; TRBD1 matches 8 bases. The CDR3 consists of 16 residues. Per germline, CDR1 MNHEY and CDR2 SMNVEV (reference sequence). After removal of 1 base from V and 4 bases from J, the junction contained 8 bases not matched to a gene.

This rearrangement joins TRBV5-4 to TRBJ2-7, with D perhaps TRBD1 or TRBD2 (5 bases each). V lost 3 bases, J lost 6 bases, and 19 bases lay in between. The CDR3 consists of 15 residues. From germline, CDR1 is SGHNT and CDR2 YYREEE (reference sequence). The CDR3 loop is CASSSLSGTLSEQYF. The CDR3 DNA is TGTGCCAGCAGCTCTCTTTCCGGGACCTTAAGCGAGCAGTACTTC.

This clone was found once. The gene calls are TRBV28 and TRBJ2-1, with D unclear. Trimming left V 5 bases short and J 5 bases short, with 19 bases between. The CDR3 covers 16 residues. The germline V gene encodes CDR1 MDHEN and CDR2 SYDVKM. The CDR3 region is CASSTLGAAHNNEQFF. The CDR3 DNA reads TGTGCCAGCAGTACCTTGGGCGCGGCTCATAACAATGAGCAGTTCTTC.

The chain uses TRBV6-5 and TRBJ1-2, with D unresolved. The V gene's germline CDR1 is MNHEY and CDR2 SVGAGI. V lost 6 bases and J lost 4, with 12 bases in between. The CDR3 sequence is 13 residues long. CDR3 nucleotide sequence: TGTGCCAGCAGCCTACTAGGGCTCTATGGCTACACCTTC. Residues: CASSLLGLYGYTF.

The J gene is TRBJ2-1, the V gene TRBV7-9; TRBD2 aligns across 12 bases. CDR1 and CDR2 from the germline V gene are SEHNR and FQNEAQ (reference sequence). V gave up 5 bases and J gave up 9 bases; unmatched junction bases: 8. The CDR3 is made up of 15 amino acids. The CDR3 loop reads CASSPGLAGFSEQFF. The CDR3 bases are TGTGCCAGCAGCCCCGGACTAGCGGGGTTTAGTGAGCAGTTCTTC.

Only one count was recorded for this clone. The chain links TRBV7-2 to TRBJ2-5, with 13 nucleotides matching TRBD2. The CDR3 has 19 residues. CDR1 is SGHTA, CDR2 FQGNSA, per germline. Losses at the gene ends were 2 bases for V and 1 base for J; bases not matched to a gene: 10. CDR3 residues: CASSLMVGRLAGGQETQYF. CDR3 nucleotides: TGTGCCAGCAGCTTAATGGTGGGCCGACTAGCGGGGGGCCAAGAGACCCAGTACTTC.

This chain connects TRBV27 to TRBJ2-7, with 11 bases fitting TRBD1. The CDR3 spans 15 residues. V trimming: 4 bases; J trimming: 2 bases; junction bases outside the gene matches: 4. The germline V gene encodes CDR1 MNHEY and CDR2 SMNVEV (reference sequence). CDR3 bases: TGTGCCAGCAGTTCCAGGGACAGGGGGACCTACGAGCAGTACTTC. Its translation: CASSSRDRGTYEQYF.

CDR3 nucleotides: TGCAGCTGGGGGAACAGGGGGGACACTGAAGCTTTCTTT. Its translation is CSWGNRGDTEAFF. The rearrangement joins TRBV29-1 to TRBJ1-1, with 8 nucleotides matching TRBD1. The CDR3 loop spans 13 amino acids. CDR1 SQVTM and CDR2 ANQGSEA come from the germline V gene. V lost 8 bases and J lost 3; bases outside the gene matches: 8. Drawing the rest from reference TRBV29-1 and TRBJ1-1, the complete variable domain is SAVISQKPSRDICQRGTSLTIQCQVDSQVTMMFWYRQQPGQSLTLIATANQGSEATYESGFVIDKFPISRPNLTFSTLTVSNMSPEDSSIYLCSWGNRGDTEAFFGQGTRLTVV.

Only one count was recorded for this clone. The chain combines TRBV7-9 with TRBJ1-4, with TRBD1 matching 7 bases. V was pared by 4 bases and J by 7 bases, with 12 bases of the junction left unmatched. The V gene's germline CDR1 is SEHNR and CDR2 FQNEAQ (reference sequence). The CDR3 has 16 amino acids. CDR3 sequence reads: CASSSGTEVVGEKLFF. CDR3 coding DNA: TGTGCCAGCAGCTCCGGGACAGAGGTTGTGGGTGAAAAACTGTTTTTT.

This chain uses TRBV5-1 with TRBJ2-2; D may be TRBD2 (5 bases). This CDR3 contains 16 residues. CDR1 SGHRS and CDR2 YFSETQ come from the germline V gene. V was shortened by 1 base and J by 1 base, with 11 bases between the two germline ends. The DNA for the CDR3 is TGCGCCAGCAGCTTGCGGGTAGCGCAGAACACCGGGGAGCTGTTTTTT. Its translation: CASSLRVAQNTGELFF.

This rearrangement joins TRBV14 to TRBJ1-3, with D unclear. This CDR3 comprises 16 residues. Trimming left V 1 base short and J 0 bases short, with 10 bases between. Germline V gene sequence: CDR1 SGHDN, CDR2 FVKESK. The CDR3 spells CASSQAPASSGNTIYF. CDR3 DNA: TGTGCCAGCAGCCAAGCCCCAGCGAGCTCTGGAAACACCATATATTTT.

This chain connects TRBV9 to TRBJ2-1, with a tentative D call TRBD2 (5 bases). The V and J ends lost 0 bases and 2 bases respectively, with 9 bases between them. The CDR3 is 15 residues long. The germline gives CDR1 SGDLS, CDR2 YYNGEE. The CDR3 bases are TGTGCCAGCAGCGTAGGGGAGCCAACCTACAATGAGCAGTTCTTC. Amino acid sequence: CASSVGEPTYNEQFF.

This clone has a single count. The chain combines TRBV6-5 with TRBJ1-2, with D maybe TRBD1 (6 bases). Germline CDR1 MNHEY, CDR2 SVGAGI. This CDR3 comprises 13 residues. Trimming shortened V by 6 bases and J by 2 bases, and 10 bases separated the two germline ends. The CDR3 DNA reads TGTGCCAGCAGCAGCGGACAGAACTATGGCTACACCTTC. Protein product: CASSSGQNYGYTF.

V gene TRBV19 combines with J gene TRBJ1-2; a possible D gene is TRBD1 (6 bases). The V and J ends lost 6 bases and 8 bases respectively, with 19 bases between them. Germline CDR1 reads LNHDA; CDR2 reads SQIVND (reference sequence). There are 14 residues in the CDR3. DNA of the CDR3: TGTGCCAGTAGGCGGGGGCAGGTTTCGGAAGGCTACACCTTC. It specifies CASRRGQVSEGYTF.

The CDR3 is CASSDQWSTDTQYF. The CDR3 nucleotides are TGTGCCAGTAGCGACCAGTGGAGCACAGATACGCAGTATTTT. The chain combines TRBV19 with TRBJ2-3, with D hard to call. From germline, CDR1 is LNHDA and CDR2 SQIVND (reference sequence). The CDR3 covers 14 residues. V was shortened by 6 bases and J by 0 bases, with 10 bases between the two germline ends. Full variable domain (remainder filled in from reference TRBV19 and TRBJ2-3): DGGITQSPKYLFRKEGQNVTLSCEQNLNHDAMYWYRQDPGQGLRLIYYSQIVNDFQKGDIAEGYSVSREKKESFPLTVTSAQKNPTAFYLCASSDQWSTDTQYFGPGTRLTVL.

The chain uses TRBV11-1 and TRBJ1-5, with D possibly matching TRBD1 (6 bases). With 0 bases removed from V and 5 bases from J, the gap between germline ends came to 20 bases. The CDR3 runs to 18 residues. CDR1 and CDR2 (germline): SGHAT, FQDESV (reference sequence). The CDR3 loop is CASSLATPGVGKDQPQHF. CDR3 DNA sequence: TGTGCCAGCAGCTTAGCCACCCCAGGGGTGGGGAAGGATCAGCCCCAGCATTTT.